This T cell receptor (beta chain) emerged from a study of cytomegalovirus exposure and HLA in healthy donors. PCR involved 60 Vbeta and 13 Jbeta primers. Authors' analysis steps: About 11 million of tens of millions of unique TCR beta chains were shared, per a later count. Libraries were prepared by immunoSEQ multiplex PCR; TCRdb keeps only in-frame clonotypes and omits some of them. That table gives V, J and clone size, and the DNA gave D and trimming. The sample lists just over 150,000 clones, less than 90% occurring once. The germline gives CDR1 SGHRS, CDR2 YFSETQ. With V trimmed by 0 bases and J by 3 bases, 3 bases remained unmatched. The CDR3 has 14 residues. This clone was observed a few times. Antigen specificity is unknown. Study-wide results and limits: Cytomegalovirus association was assigned to 150 to 200 TCR beta chains.

Sample: PBMCs. This chain joins TRBV5-1 and TRBJ2-7, with 7 positions matching TRBD2. The clonotype originates from a young man in good health and CMV-seronegative. CDR3 DNA sequence: TGCGCCAGCAGCTTGGGCGGGGAGGGCTACGAGCAGTACTTC. Translated: CASSLGGEGYEQYF.